A single sample is the source of the 3 T cell receptor beta chains below, sequenced in a study of blood T cell repertoires in COVID-19. The assay was immunoSEQ multiplex PCR, and TCRdb's table has in-frame clones only and misses some. This sample has just over 150,000 clones, with around 85% found just once. Material: peripheral blood. The receptors originated from a human donor with acute or convalescent COVID-19. The donor label of this sample is uncertain.

The chain joins TRBV4-1 to TRBJ2-7; 9 bases are a match to TRBD1. The germline V gene encodes CDR1 MGHRA and CDR2 YSYEKL. There are 14 residues in the CDR3. The junction had 4 bases not matched to a gene; V was cut back by 4 bases and J by 3 bases. CDR3 in amino acids: CASSRTGANYEQYF. CDR3 sequence (DNA): TGCGCCAGCAGCCGGACAGGGGCCAACTACGAGCAGTACTTC.

This rearrangement joins TRBV19 to TRBJ1-5; no firm D call. CDR1 and CDR2 (germline): LNHDA, SQIVND (reference sequence). Trimming pared 4 bases from V and 8 bases from J, leaving 21 bases between. The CDR3 runs to 16 residues. The CDR3 loop reads CASSKTLAGYIKPQHF. CDR3 in DNA: TGTGCCAGTAGTAAGACTTTGGCCGGCTACATAAAGCCCCAGCATTTT.

This clone was recorded once. This chain joins TRBV28 and TRBJ1-3; D is undetermined. V lost 5 bases, J lost 0 bases, and 11 bases lay in between. CDR3 length equals 15 residues. The V gene's germline CDR1 is MDHEN and CDR2 SYDVKM. This CDR3 reads CASSIIGSSGNTIYF. The CDR3 DNA reads TGTGCCAGCAGTATCATCGGGAGCTCTGGAAACACCATATATTTT.